This record looks at one TCR beta chain sequence and its context. V lost 3 bases to trimming and J lost 4 bases, with 12 bases between them. The CDR3 totals 13 residues. CDR1 and CDR2 (germline): DFQATT, SNEGSKA (reference sequence). The data were obtained in a study of blood T cell repertoires in COVID-19. Study processing details: Researchers report that nucleated cell counts were estimated from reference gene primer amplification. Profiled with immunoSEQ multiplex PCR; TCRdb holds only in-frame clones, not every one. V and J calls and clone size are those listed in that table; D and trimming were worked out from the DNA. The sample shows about 120,000 clones, around 80% of them seen only once.

The chain has TRBV20-1 and TRBJ2-5; no clear D gene. The source material was peripheral blood. The TCR comes from a man between 65 and 85 years old with acute or convalescent COVID-19. CDR3 DNA: TGCAGTGCTAGTCATCCCTATAGAGAGACCCAGTACTTC. This translates into CSASHPYRETQYF.